Reported below is one TCR beta chain. Its antigen is still unknown. Losses at the gene ends were 6 bases for V and 6 bases for J; bases not matched to a gene: 7. The V gene's germline CDR1 is WNHNN and CDR2 SYGVQD (reference sequence). The CDR3 has 14 amino acids. These data are taken from a study of cytomegalovirus exposure and HLA in healthy donors. Researchers ran the PCR with 60 Vbeta and 13 Jbeta primers. Clones were sequenced by immunoSEQ multiplex PCR, and TCRdb holds only the in-frame ones, with some missing. The repertoire has some 32,000 clones, around nine tenths of them found once; the top ten carry 2.7%. General study results and limits: Reports indicate that TCR beta sequences accurately predicted the HLA-A and HLA-B alleles of most subjects. Most of the TCR beta V segments (in an earlier analysis) were productive either about 90% or about 30% of the time. In vitro assays verified that three CMV-associated chains recognized CMV antigens specifically. Rare sequences made up most TCRs, while some public TCRs were found in many donors.

This receptor was taken from a boy aged 5-17 years in good health and CMV-seronegative. The chain joins TRBV10-1 to TRBJ2-2; 7 positions agree with TRBD2. Sequencing input: PBMCs. This chain's CDR3 is CASSHGLEAGELFF. CDR3 DNA sequence: TGCGCCAGCAGCCACGGACTAGAGGCCGGGGAGCTGTTTTTT.